These 14 T cell receptor beta chains share one sample of origin, sequenced in a study of blood T cells in healthy people across ages. Then a second PCR, running about 6 to 12 cycles, was carried out with a sample-barcoded 5' primer and a J-beta primer mix. From the 5' RACE reads, TCRdb called clonotypes with MiXCR, one entry per CDR3 protein. The table has about 1,500,000 distinct CDR3 sequences, 42% seen once. Sequencing was performed on blood. These receptors originate from a young woman in good health.

The gene calls are TRBV6-1 and TRBJ1-1, with TRBD1 identical over 9 bases. The CDR3 covers 17 residues. V shed 5 bases, J shed 0 bases, and the junction held 10 bases outside the gene matches. Germline CDR1 is MNHNS and CDR2 is SASEGT. The CDR3 protein is CASSPMDRGKMNTEAFF. The CDR3 DNA follows: TGTGCCAGCAGTCCAATGGACAGGGGAAAAATGAACACTGAAGCTTTCTTT.

V is TRBV5-6 and J is TRBJ2-3; 9 bases map to TRBD2. CDR3 length: 16 amino acids. The V segment lost 2 bases and the J segment 5 bases; nucleotides outside the gene matches: 9. The germline CDR1 and CDR2 sequences are SGHDT and YYEEEE. The CDR3 nucleotides read TGTGCCAGCAGCTTTGGCTTAGCGGGGGAGGTAGATACGCAGTATTTT. Its translation: CASSFGLAGEVDTQYF.

Comment on this clonotype: Since a much larger clone is just one base distant, this may be a read error. The chain links TRBV3-1 to TRBJ1-1; 11 nucleotides line up with TRBD1. Looked up from germline, CDR1 is LGHDT and CDR2 is YNNKEL (reference sequence). This CDR3 region has 15 residues. The CDR3 reads CVSSRGQGGNTEAFF. Written as DNA, the CDR3 is TGTGTCAGCAGCCGGGGACAGGGGGGGAACACTGAAGCTTTCTTT.

In its sample, this clonotype was seen a few times. The gene calls are TRBV5-1 and TRBJ2-3; the D is unclear. CDR1 is SGHRS and CDR2 is YFSETQ in the germline V gene. The CDR3 is 14 amino acids. Trimming pared 4 bases from V and 2 bases from J, leaving 11 bases between. The CDR3 loop reads CASSVGPDTDTQYF. DNA of the CDR3: TGCGCCAGCAGCGTCGGGCCCGACACAGATACGCAGTATTTT.

The rearrangement joins TRBV7-6 to TRBJ2-7, with D unclear. The CDR3 is 15 amino acids. V dropped 4 bases and J dropped 0 bases, with 13 bases sitting between them. Germline CDR1 SGHVS, CDR2 FNYEAQ. The DNA of the CDR3 is TGTGCCAGCAGCTCCTCTTACGCCAGCTCCTACGAGCAGTACTTC. Translation: CASSSSYASSYEQYF.

This sequence joins TRBV29-1 and TRBJ2-2, with D hard to call. The CDR3 totals 13 residues. Germline assignment: CDR1 SQVTM and CDR2 ANQGSEA. Trimming pared 3 bases from V and 0 bases from J, leaving 5 bases between. The CDR3 nucleotides are TGCAGCGTTGAGCCATCGAACACCGGGGAGCTGTTTTTT. It is translated as CSVEPSNTGELFF.

The CDR3 protein is CSVPRGSGSLFF. The CDR3 region has the DNA TGCAGCGTCCCGAGGGGGAGCGGTTCCCTGTTTTTT. This chain connects TRBV29-1 to TRBJ1-4, with D tentatively TRBD1 (6 bases). This CDR3 is built from 12 residues. CDR1 SQVTM and CDR2 ANQGSEA come from the germline V gene. Deletions cut 6 bases from V and 14 bases from J, with 19 bases between.

This clonotype was seen more than once but under ten times. The CDR3 sequence is CSALGLAGVRMGEQYF. The CDR3 DNA follows: TGCAGCGCCCTGGGACTAGCGGGGGTGAGGATGGGCGAGCAGTACTTC. This chain links TRBV29-1 with TRBJ2-7; TRBD2 agrees at 14 bases. The trim removed 7 bases at V and 6 bases at J, leaving 14 bases unmatched. The CDR3 extends over 16 amino acids. CDR1 is SQVTM and CDR2 is ANQGSEA in the germline V gene.

This rearrangement joins TRBV7-9 to TRBJ2-1; D is possibly TRBD1 (6 bases). The CDR3 has 14 amino acids. Germline lookup yields CDR1 SEHNR and CDR2 FQNEAQ (reference sequence). The V end was cut by 5 bases, the J end by 8 bases, with 16 bases between. The CDR3, as DNA: TGTGCCAGCAGCACCCGACAGGCAAAGGATGAGCAGTTCTTC. Translating gives CASSTRQAKDEQFF.

The chain recombines TRBV12-3 or TRBV12-4 with TRBJ2-5, with 10 bases matching TRBD1. The J call may be mistaken, given a closer DNA end match to TRBJ2-7. The CDR3 runs 14 residues. CDR3 sequence: CASSLGTGGGEQYF. The CDR3 nucleotides read TGTGCCAGCAGTTTAGGGACAGGGGGTGGCGAGCAGTACTTC.

The rearrangement joins TRBV6-2 or TRBV6-3 to TRBJ2-1, with 7 bases aligning to TRBD2. The length of the CDR3 is 18 residues. The germline gives CDR1 MNHEY, CDR2 SVGEGT. Unmatched junction bases numbered 14, after V lost 2 bases and J lost 4 bases. CDR3: CASSYPPGLAGNYNEQFF. DNA for the CDR3: TGTGCCAGCAGTTACCCCCCAGGGTTAGCGGGCAATTACAATGAGCAGTTCTTC.

V usage is TRBV18 and J usage is TRBJ1-5; D gene ambiguous. The CDR3 runs 13 residues. The germline CDR1 and CDR2 sequences are KGHSH and LQKENI. Trimming cost V 9 bases and J 4 bases, with 13 bases left between them. This CDR3 is CASRTGENQPQHF. The CDR3 coding sequence is TGTGCCAGTCGGACGGGTGAAAATCAGCCCCAGCATTTT.

This clonotype has only a few counts. The chain recombines TRBV14 with TRBJ2-1; TRBD2 matches 9 bases. CDR1 and CDR2 (germline): SGHDN, FVKESK. V dropped 1 base and J dropped 6; count of bases not matched to a gene: 16. The CDR3 is made up of 19 amino acids. The CDR3 loop is CASSQGRGRVFYFGNEQFF. CDR3 DNA sequence: TGTGCCAGCAGCCAAGGTCGCGGGAGGGTGTTTTATTTTGGCAATGAGCAGTTCTTC.

The CDR3 spells CASSGTSGRAHEQYF. CDR3 bases: TGTGCCAGCAGCGGGACTAGCGGGAGGGCCCATGAGCAGTACTTC. The V gene is TRBV7-9, the J gene TRBJ2-1; 16 bases are a match to TRBD2. The tail of the sequence fits TRBJ2-7 better, so the J call may be wrong. Germline CDR1 reads SEHNR; CDR2 reads FQNEAQ (reference sequence). This CDR3 region has 15 residues.